This T cell receptor beta chain was profiled in a study of CD8+ T cells in alopecia areata. RNA was isolated and reverse transcribed to cDNA, the sequencing template. TCRdb's table, derived via immunoSEQ multiplex PCR, lists solely in-frame clones and lacks some. The sample shows some 80,000 clones, around two thirds of them seen only once. This sample's treatment: oral pan-JAK inhibitor, 5-10 mg twice daily. CDR3 length: 13 residues. V was trimmed by 2 bases and J by 0 bases, leaving 8 bases between them. The germline gives CDR1 SQVTM, CDR2 ANQGSEA. The V gene is TRBV29-1, the J gene TRBJ2-7; D not certain. The sequence came from a human donor with alopecia areata. The specimen was CD8+ T cells sorted from blood, collected at week 24, from a patient treated with tofacitinib. As DNA, the CDR3 is TGCAGCGTTGAATTGAGCCTCTCCTACGAGCAGTACTTC. This translates into CSVELSLSYEQYF.